Listed below are T cell receptor beta chains from one sample, sequenced in a study of glioma-infiltrating T cells. TCRdb itself ran the multiplex PCR reads through MiXCR, one entry per CDR3 protein. Seen here are about 140,000 distinct CDR3 sequences, about 39% observed once, and the top ten hold more than 15%. Sequenced: glioma tissue, nonneoplastic brain tissue, or PBMCs (not recorded which). These receptors were obtained from a human donor with low-grade glioma or glioblastoma, undergoing nonglioma brain surgery, or in good health (not recorded which). Each CDR3 is given with its conserved first and last residue. The D gene is left open where the match is weak. Clone size is given for some rows only: seen once, a few or many times, or a class if the clone is expanded.

D gene | J gene | clone size | V gene | CDR3 DNA | CDR3 protein
TRBD2 | TRBJ2-1 | . | TRBV29-1 | TGCAGCGTTGAAGGACTAGCGGGATTCGTCAATGAGCAGTTCTTC | CSVEGLAGFVNEQFF
TRBD2 | TRBJ2-7 | few | TRBV4-1 | TGCGCCAGCAGCCAAGATGGGACTAGCGTTTCCTACGAGCAGTACTTC | CASSQDGTSVSYEQYF
. | TRBJ1-1 | . | TRBV5-1 | TGCGCCCGCAGTCGACGTCAGAACACTGAAGCTTTCTTT | CARSRRQNTEAFF
TRBD2 | TRBJ2-1 | . | TRBV4-3 | TGCGCCAGCAGCCAAGACACTAGCGGGAGACCTCGGTTCTTC | CASSQDTSGRPRFF
TRBD2 | TRBJ2-3 | many | TRBV20-1 | TGCAGTGCTAGCGCCGGGACTAGAATTCCGTATTTT | CSASAGTRIPYF
. | TRBJ1-2 | few | TRBV27 | TGTGCCAGCAGTGACCAAACAGGGTCTGACTATGGCTACACCTTC | CASSDQTGSDYGYTF
. | TRBJ2-3 | few | TRBV7-3 | TGTGCCAGCAGCTCCCAAGACCTGACAGATACGCAGTATTTT | CASSSQDLTDTQYF
. | TRBJ2-5 | . | TRBV5-1 | TGCGCCAGCAGCTTGGAACAAGAGACCCAGTACTTC | CASSLEQETQYF
. | TRBJ1-2 | . | TRBV7-2 | TGTGCCAGCAGCTTATTCCCCAGAACATACTATGGCTACACCTTC | CASSLFPRTYYGYTF
. | TRBJ1-1 | . | TRBV4-1 | TGCGCCAGCAGCCAAGGACCGACGAACACTGAAGCTTCCTTT | CASSQGPTNTEASF
. | TRBJ1-1 | few | TRBV6-1 | . | CASSVGRGTFF
TRBD1 | TRBJ1-1 | . | TRBV18 | TGTGCCAGCTCACCAGACAGGGCTGAAGCTTTCTTT | CASSPDRAEAFF
. | TRBJ1-1 | . | TRBV20-1 | TGCAGTGCTCGCAGGTACATGAACACTGAAGCTTTCTTT | CSARRYMNTEAFF
. | TRBJ1-1 | . | TRBV6-2/TRBV6-3 | TGTGCCAGCGGTTACTCCCGTCGTTTAACTGAAGCTTTCTTT | CASGYSRRLTEAFF
. | TRBJ2-1 | few | TRBV4-2 | TGTGCCAGCAGCCAAACGACTAGCTCCTACAATGAGCAGTTCTTC | CASSQTTSSYNEQFF
. | TRBJ1-1 | once | TRBV10-3 | TGTGCCATCGGGGCTAGGCAGGGAGTGAACACTGAAGCTTTCTTT | CAIGARQGVNTEAFF